The 28 T cell receptor beta chains in this list originate from one sample, sequenced in a study of blood T cell repertoires in COVID-19. Method: immunoSEQ multiplex PCR; TCRdb's copy keeps in-frame clones and lacks some. The sample records 100,000 to 150,000 clones, roughly 82% being singletons. The sample comprised peripheral blood. Receptors were obtained from a human donor in a cohort sampled during active COVID-19.

V gene TRBV18 combines with J gene TRBJ2-3; 7 bases agree with TRBD1. Germline V gene lookup returns CDR1 KGHSH and CDR2 LQKENI. The CDR3 is 14 residues long. V was pared by 6 bases and J by 2 bases, with 5 bases of the junction left unmatched. The CDR3 bases are TGTGCCAGCTCGGACAGGTCTTCCACAGATACGCAGTATTTT. This translates into CASSDRSSTDTQYF.

This chain uses TRBV6-6 with TRBJ1-5; D unresolved. CDR1 is MNHNY, CDR2 SVGAGI, per germline (reference sequence). There are 16 residues in the CDR3. V lost 0 bases to trimming and J lost 2 bases, with 11 bases between them. This chain's CDR3 is CASSYSAAWGNQPQHF. In nucleotides, the CDR3 is TGTGCCAGCAGTTACTCCGCGGCGTGGGGCAATCAGCCCCAGCATTTT.

The CDR3, as DNA: TGTGCCAGCAGCAATACCGGGACACATAATCAGCCCCAGCATTTT. Translation: CASSNTGTHNQPQHF. The chain uses TRBV5-5 and TRBJ1-5; weak D call: TRBD1 (6 bases). This CDR3 has 15 residues. The ends were cut back, 4 bases at V and 4 bases at J, with 15 bases in the middle. Germline V gives CDR1 SGHKS, CDR2 YYEKEE (reference sequence).

The CDR3 coding sequence is TGTGCCAGCAGCACCCAAGACAGGGCCTTTGAAAAACTGTTTTTT. Amino acids: CASSTQDRAFEKLFF. V gene TRBV5-5 combines with J gene TRBJ1-4, with TRBD1 matching over 7 bases. This CDR3 contains 15 residues. V gave up 4 bases and J gave up 7 bases; unmatched junction bases: 10. CDR1 SGHKS and CDR2 YYEKEE come from the germline V gene (reference sequence).

The V gene is TRBV2, the J gene TRBJ1-1; no firm D call. The CDR3 totals 14 residues. V was cut by 1 base and J by 6 bases, with 12 bases left in between. Germline CDR1 SNHLY, CDR2 FYNNEI. Written as DNA, the CDR3 is TGTGCCAGCAGTGAAGGCCAGAGAGGGCCTGAAGCTTTCTTT. Its translation: CASSEGQRGPEAFF.

The chain recombines TRBV5-1 with TRBJ2-3; TRBD2 is a possible D gene (6 bases). This CDR3 region has 14 residues. Germline V CDR1 and CDR2: SGHRS, YFSETQ. V was cut by 5 bases and J by 2 bases, with 12 bases left in between. CDR3 amino acids: CASRQGLATDTQYF. CDR3 DNA: TGCGCCAGCAGGCAGGGACTTGCCACAGATACGCAGTATTTT.

To note about this clone: Other DNA sequences in this sample translate to the same CDR3. This sequence joins TRBV7-2 and TRBJ2-3; D is unresolved. The CDR3 spans 13 residues. The V end lost 3 bases, the J end lost 1 base, and 5 bases lay between the germline ends. Per the germline V gene, CDR1 is SGHTA and CDR2 is FQGNSA. For the CDR3, the DNA is TGTGCCAGCAGCTTCTCCGGCACAGATACGCAGTATTTT. Translating gives CASSFSGTDTQYF.

The CDR3 spells CASSPHDSVGASPLHF. CDR3 coding DNA: TGTGCCAGCAGCCCTCACGACAGTGTGGGCGCCTCACCCCTCCACTTT. This rearrangement joins TRBV7-2 to TRBJ1-6, with D possibly TRBD1 on 5 matching bases. Looked up from germline, CDR1 is SGHTA and CDR2 is FQGNSA. V was pared by 5 bases and J by 10 bases, with 21 bases between. This CDR3 spans 16 amino acids.

The chain joins TRBV5-1 to TRBJ2-1; 8 positions agree with TRBD2. The CDR3 sequence is 16 residues long. After removal of 0 bases from V and 3 bases from J, the junction contained 5 bases not matched to a gene. Germline V gives CDR1 SGHRS, CDR2 YFSETQ. Written as DNA, the CDR3 is TGCGCCAGCAGCTTGGACGGGGGGGCACACTACAATGAGCAGTTCTTC. Amino acid sequence: CASSLDGGAHYNEQFF.

The rearrangement joins TRBV10-3 to TRBJ1-3, with a possible D match to TRBD1 (5 bases). The V gene lost 9 bases and the J gene lost 4 bases, with 13 bases spanning the gap. There are 13 residues in the CDR3. Germline CDR1 ENHRY, CDR2 SYGVKD. DNA for the CDR3: TGTGCCATTTCAGGGTCCGAGGGAAACACCATATATTTT. It codes for CAISGSEGNTIYF.

The chain uses TRBV7-6 and TRBJ2-6; TRBD1 might be the D (6 bases). This CDR3 spans 16 amino acids. Trimming stripped 5 bases from V and 2 bases from J, with 13 bases between. Germline loops: CDR1 SGHVS, CDR2 FNYEAQ. CDR3 region: CASSLGAGAGANVLTF. As DNA, the CDR3 is TGTGCCAGCAGCCTAGGGGCAGGGGCTGGGGCCAACGTCCTGACTTTC.

This clone was observed a single time. The gene calls are TRBV7-8 and TRBJ1-1, with D uncertain. V was clipped by 5 bases and J by 3 bases, with 13 bases between them. Germline V gene sequence: CDR1 SGHVS, CDR2 FQNEAQ. This CDR3 spans 14 amino acids. The CDR3 DNA follows: TGTGCCAGCAGCCCAGAGGTCCGGGACACTGAAGCTTTCTTT. It is translated as CASSPEVRDTEAFF.

This chain joins TRBV6-6 and TRBJ1-6; no reliable D call. V lost 5 bases, J lost 6 bases, and 5 bases lay in between. The V gene's germline CDR1 is MNHNY and CDR2 SVGAGI (reference sequence). The CDR3 is 12 residues long. The chain's CDR3 is CASSLRNSPLHF. The CDR3 coding sequence is TGTGCCAGCAGTCTCCGTAATTCACCCCTCCACTTT.

The genes are TRBV7-2 and TRBJ2-5; 7 bases agree with TRBD1. Germline V gene data show CDR1 as SGHTA and CDR2 as FQGNSA. The CDR3 sequence is 15 residues long. Losses at the gene ends were 5 bases for V and 4 bases for J; bases not matched to a gene: 10. CDR3 region: CASSIRTGGGETQYF. The CDR3 nucleotides are TGTGCCAGCAGCATCCGGACAGGCGGAGGAGAGACCCAGTACTTC.

The chain links TRBV6-5 to TRBJ1-4, with D possibly TRBD1 on 6 matching bases. Germline V gene data show CDR1 as MNHEY and CDR2 as SVGAGI. The CDR3 length is 14 residues. V shed 10 bases and J shed 3 bases, with 15 bases lying between them. The CDR3 coding sequence is TGTGCCACCCAGAGGGGGTTTTCTAATGAAAAACTGTTTTTT. Its protein product is CATQRGFSNEKLFF.

This clone was seen a single time. The chain carries TRBV7-9 and TRBJ1-1; 9 bases map to TRBD1. V shed 7 bases and J 0 bases; nucleotides not matched to a gene: 6. Germline CDR1 and CDR2: SEHNR and FQNEAQ (reference sequence). The CDR3 runs 15 residues. CDR3 residues: CASTQGQGLNTEAFF. Written as DNA, the CDR3 is TGTGCCAGCACCCAAGGACAGGGGCTGAACACTGAAGCTTTCTTT.

This clone was detected once. The chain combines TRBV7-2 with TRBJ1-2, with TRBD1 identical over 10 bases. With 4 bases clipped from V and 8 bases from J, the junction kept 4 bases outside the gene matches. The CDR3 is 13 residues long. CDR1 and CDR2 (germline): SGHTA, FQGNSA. CDR3: CASSWGQGRGYTF. The CDR3 region has the DNA TGTGCCAGCAGCTGGGGACAGGGGAGAGGCTACACCTTC.

This chain links TRBV7-9 with TRBJ1-4; D remains ambiguous. The V gene lost 5 bases and the J gene lost 3 bases, with 10 bases spanning the gap. The germline gives CDR1 SEHNR, CDR2 FQNEAQ (reference sequence). The CDR3 sequence is 14 residues long. DNA of the CDR3: TGTGCCAGCAGCCTTCCGGGTTCTAATGAAAAACTGTTTTTT. It translates to CASSLPGSNEKLFF.

This sequence joins TRBV27 and TRBJ2-5; a possible D gene is TRBD1 (6 bases). Germline CDR1 reads MNHEY; CDR2 reads SMNVEV (reference sequence). There are 15 residues in the CDR3. The V and J ends lost 2 bases and 5 bases respectively, with 15 bases between them. CDR3 residues: CASSLIPGASETQYF. For the CDR3, the DNA is TGTGCCAGCAGTTTAATACCAGGGGCCTCGGAGACCCAGTACTTC.

CDR3 bases: TGTGCCAGCAGCTTGCTGACAGGGATTAATGAAAAACTGTTTTTT. Translating it yields CASSLLTGINEKLFF. The V call is TRBV5-6, the J call TRBJ1-4, with 7 bases matching TRBD1. The CDR3 runs to 15 residues. The germline V gene has CDR1 SGHDT and CDR2 YYEEEE. The ends lost 1 base at V and 4 bases at J; junction bases unmatched: 4. The whole variable domain, remainder taken from reference TRBV5-6 and TRBJ1-4, is DAGVTQSPTHLIKTRGQQVTLRCSPKSGHDTVSWYQQALGQGPQFIFQYYEEEERQRGNFPDRFSGHQFPNYSSELNVNALLLGDSALYLCASSLLTGINEKLFFGSGTQLSVL.

In this sample, this clone turned up once. This chain connects TRBV29-1 to TRBJ2-7; 9 bases are a match to TRBD1. CDR3 length: 14 amino acids. The junction had 5 bases not matched to a gene; V was cut back by 0 bases and J by 5 bases. Germline CDR1 reads SQVTM; CDR2 reads ANQGSEA. The CDR3 DNA is TGCAGCGTTGAAGAATTGGGACAGGGCCACGAGCAGTACTTC. This encodes CSVEELGQGHEQYF.

The V call is TRBV5-1, the J call TRBJ1-6; D uncertain. Germline V gene lookup returns CDR1 SGHRS and CDR2 YFSETQ. V was cut by 1 base and J by 8 bases, with 13 bases left in between. CDR3 length: 15 amino acids. DNA of the CDR3: TGCGCCAGCAGCTTGTCTGTCAGCGAGGATTCACCCCTCCACTTT. It translates to CASSLSVSEDSPLHF.

V and J are TRBV29-1 and TRBJ2-3, with D perhaps matching TRBD2 (6 bases). Trimming removed 2 bases at V and 3 bases at J, with 9 bases between. This CDR3 spans 13 amino acids. Germline values: CDR1 SQVTM, CDR2 ANQGSEA. Here the CDR3 reads CSVEKGRTDTQYF. The CDR3 DNA sequence: TGCAGCGTTGAAAAGGGGAGGACAGATACGCAGTATTTT.

The J gene is TRBJ2-5, the V gene TRBV7-2; D possibly corresponds to TRBD2 (5 bases). The CDR3 runs to 12 residues. Germline-derived CDR1 and CDR2 are SGHTA and FQGNSA. Trimming removed 4 bases at V and 7 bases at J, with 10 bases between. The CDR3 bases are TGTGCCAGCAGCTCGGGGTACGGGACCCAGTACTTC. Protein: CASSSGYGTQYF.

This clone has more than one count but fewer than ten. The chain uses TRBV3-1 (or the pseudogene TRBV3-2) and TRBJ2-1, with D unclear. Looked up from germline, CDR1 is LGHDT and CDR2 is YNNKEL (reference sequence). The CDR3 is 13 amino acids. V gave up 4 bases and J gave up 4 bases, with 8 bases separating them. The CDR3 coding sequence is TGTGCCAGCAGCCCGGAGCCGTACAATGAGCAGTTCTTC. This encodes CASSPEPYNEQFF.

The CDR3: CASSLASGAYYNEQFF. CDR3 nucleotides: TGTGCCAGCAGTTTGGCTAGCGGGGCTTACTACAATGAGCAGTTCTTC. The V call is TRBV27, the J call TRBJ2-1, with 9 nucleotides matching TRBD2. The CDR3 spans 16 residues. Germline V gives CDR1 MNHEY, CDR2 SMNVEV (reference sequence). V lost 3 bases, J lost 3 bases, and 6 bases stayed unmatched.

The chain couples TRBV7-2 to TRBJ2-7, with 7 bases aligning to TRBD2. The CDR3 loop spans 16 amino acids. From germline, CDR1 is SGHTA and CDR2 FQGNSA. J lost 5 bases, V lost 1 base, and 11 bases had no gene match. The DNA for the CDR3 is TGTGCCAGCAGCTTAGTAGGCGGGCAGCGGGGCCACGAGCAGTACTTC. Encoded protein: CASSLVGGQRGHEQYF. Full variable domain (rest looked up from reference TRBV7-2 and TRBJ2-7): GAGVSQSPSNKVTEKGKDVELRCDPISGHTALYWYRQSLGQGLEFLIYFQGNSAPDKSGLPSDRFSAERTGGSVSTLTIQRTQQEDSAVYLCASSLVGGQRGHEQYFGPGTRLTVT.

The J gene is TRBJ2-3, the V gene TRBV2; 11 bases are shared with TRBD2. This CDR3 is 16 amino acids long. Germline loops: CDR1 SNHLY, CDR2 FYNNEI. V lost 5 bases, J lost 4 bases, and 8 bases stayed unmatched. As DNA, the CDR3 is TGTGCCAGCAGTCCGGGACTAGCGGCTTTGTCAGATACGCAGTATTTT. Protein: CASSPGLAALSDTQYF.